The sequence of this T cell receptor (beta chain) was determined in a study of blood T cell repertoires in COVID-19. Participants spanned ages about 18 to 95 years and resided in some 22 US areas. The CDR3 is 14 residues long. In the source study's methods: Amplification with reference gene primers provided the estimates of nucleated cell counts. The data were produced by immunoSEQ multiplex PCR, yet TCRdb's version contains in-frame clones alone and is incomplete. The DNA gave D and trimming, while V, J and clone size come from that table. The repertoire holds about 210,000 clones, with roughly 79% as singletons.

J is TRBJ2-2 and V is TRBV21-1; the DNA was not used to check the table's D call, TRBD2. TRBV21-1 is a pseudogene segment. Sequencing used PBMCs or T cells enriched from blood (not recorded which). The sequence derives from a woman aged 50 to 65 with acute COVID-19. CDR3 sequence reads: CASSPGGRTGELFF. CDR3 nucleotides: TGTGCCAGCAGCCCGGGGGGCAGGACCGGGGAGCTGTTTTTT.